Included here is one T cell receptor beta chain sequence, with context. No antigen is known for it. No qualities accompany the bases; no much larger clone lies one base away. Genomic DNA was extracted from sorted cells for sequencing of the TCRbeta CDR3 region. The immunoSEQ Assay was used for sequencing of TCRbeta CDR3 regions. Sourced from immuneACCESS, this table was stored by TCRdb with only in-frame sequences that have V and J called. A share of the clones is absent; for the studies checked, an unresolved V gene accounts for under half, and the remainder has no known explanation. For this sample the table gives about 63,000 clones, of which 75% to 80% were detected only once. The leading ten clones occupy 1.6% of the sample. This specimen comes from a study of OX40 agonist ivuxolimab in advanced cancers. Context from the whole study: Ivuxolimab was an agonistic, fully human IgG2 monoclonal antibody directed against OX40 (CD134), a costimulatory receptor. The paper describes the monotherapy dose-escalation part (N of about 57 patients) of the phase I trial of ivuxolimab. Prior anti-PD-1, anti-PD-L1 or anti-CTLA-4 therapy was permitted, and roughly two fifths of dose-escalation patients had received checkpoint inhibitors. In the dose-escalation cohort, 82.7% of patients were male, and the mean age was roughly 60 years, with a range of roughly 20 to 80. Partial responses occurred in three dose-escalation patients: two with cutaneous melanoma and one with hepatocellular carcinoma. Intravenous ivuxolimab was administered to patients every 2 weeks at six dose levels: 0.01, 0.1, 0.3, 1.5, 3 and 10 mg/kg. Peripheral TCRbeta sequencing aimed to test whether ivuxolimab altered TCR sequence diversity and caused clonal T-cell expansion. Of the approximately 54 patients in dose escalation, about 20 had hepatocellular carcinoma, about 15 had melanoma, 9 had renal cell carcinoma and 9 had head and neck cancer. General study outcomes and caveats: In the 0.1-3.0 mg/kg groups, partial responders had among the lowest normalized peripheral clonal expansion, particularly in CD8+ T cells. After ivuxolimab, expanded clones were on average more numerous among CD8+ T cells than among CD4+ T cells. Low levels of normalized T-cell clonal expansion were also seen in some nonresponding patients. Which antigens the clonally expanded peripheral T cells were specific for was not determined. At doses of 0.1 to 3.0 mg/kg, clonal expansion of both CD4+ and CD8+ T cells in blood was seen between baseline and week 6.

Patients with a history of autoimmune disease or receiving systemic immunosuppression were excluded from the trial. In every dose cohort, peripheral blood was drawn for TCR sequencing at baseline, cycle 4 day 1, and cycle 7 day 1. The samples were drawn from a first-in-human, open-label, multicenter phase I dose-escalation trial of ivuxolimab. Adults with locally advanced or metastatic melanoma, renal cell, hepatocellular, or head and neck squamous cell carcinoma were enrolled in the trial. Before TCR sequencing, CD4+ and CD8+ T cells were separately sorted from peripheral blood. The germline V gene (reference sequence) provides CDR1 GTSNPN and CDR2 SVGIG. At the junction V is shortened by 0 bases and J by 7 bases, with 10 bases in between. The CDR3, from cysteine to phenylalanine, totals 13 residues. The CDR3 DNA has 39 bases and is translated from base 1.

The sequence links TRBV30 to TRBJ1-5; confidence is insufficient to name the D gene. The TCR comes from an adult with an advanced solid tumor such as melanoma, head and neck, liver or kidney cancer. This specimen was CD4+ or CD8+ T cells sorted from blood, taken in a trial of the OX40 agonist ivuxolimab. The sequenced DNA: TGTGCCTGGAGTGTTCAGGCAAGACAGCCCCAGCATTTT. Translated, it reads CAWSVQARQPQHF.